A single T cell receptor beta chain is shown here with its context. These data are taken from a study of control samples from healthy donors and cancer patients. Germline-derived CDR1 and CDR2 are MNHEY and SVGEGT. Trimming removed 2 bases from V and 1 base from J, with 2 bases in between. The CDR3 extends over 12 amino acids. Here immunoSEQ multiplex PCR was the method, and the copy in TCRdb shows in-frame clones only, minus some. The table records tens of thousands of clones, less than 95% of them present only once. The origin of this receptor is a man aged 55-75 years in good health. This sequence joins TRBV6-2 or TRBV6-3 and TRBJ2-5; D is ambiguous. Sequencing input: blood. The CDR3 is CASSYGQETQYF. The CDR3 DNA follows: TGTGCCAGCAGTTACGGCCAAGAGACCCAGTACTTC.